Following are 12 T cell receptor beta chains from one sample sequenced in a study of T cells in Graves' hyperthyroidism and ophthalmopathy. Amplified regions were TCR beta CDR3 sequences from RNA transcripts. An initial round of RT-PCR targeting the TCR CDR3 relied on the HTBI primer set. TCRdb itself ran the multiplex PCR reads through MiXCR, one entry per CDR3 protein. Of around 760,000 distinct CDR3 sequences detected, 30% to 40% appear once; the ten largest clones hold about a third. Material for sequencing was blood. The source is a woman aged 40 to 50 with Graves' hyperthyroidism.

This chain uses TRBV19 with TRBJ1-1; D remains ambiguous. This CDR3 spans 14 amino acids. Deletions cut 2 bases from V and 1 base from J, with 8 bases between. CDR1 and CDR2 (germline): LNHDA, SQIVND (reference sequence). For the CDR3, the DNA is TGTGCCAGTAGTATACTTAGGGAGAACACTGAAGCTTTCTTT. The encoded protein is CASSILRENTEAFF.

This clonotype was seen a few times. The V call is TRBV3-1, the J call TRBJ1-3, with TRBD1 matching 7 bases. V dropped 3 bases and J dropped 0; count of bases not matched to a gene: 5. The length of the CDR3 is 16 residues. Germline CDR1 LGHDT, CDR2 YNNKEL (reference sequence). DNA for the CDR3: TGTGCCAGCAGCCACCGGGACAGAAACTCTGGAAACACCATATATTTT. Its protein is CASSHRDRNSGNTIYF. The full variable domain, rest sourced from reference TRBV3-1 and TRBJ1-3, is DTAVSQTPKYLVTQMGNDKSIKCEQNLGHDTMYWYKQDSKKFLKIMFSYNNKELIINETVPNRFSPKSPDKAHLNLHINSLELGDSAVYFCASSHRDRNSGNTIYFGEGSWLTVV.

CDR3 DNA sequence: TGTGCCAGCAGCCCCCGTCGAATGGCGGGAGCTTCCTACGAGCAGTACTTC. Protein: CASSPRRMAGASYEQYF. V usage is TRBV5-6 and J usage is TRBJ2-7; 7 nucleotides agree with TRBD2. CDR1 is SGHDT and CDR2 is YYEEEE in the germline V gene. CDR3 size: 17 residues. The trim removed 4 bases at V and 1 base at J, leaving 14 bases unmatched.

This clonotype was seen only a few times. The rearrangement links TRBV7-2 to TRBJ2-7; D is unclear. V lost 4 bases, J lost 3 bases, and 10 bases lay in between. CDR3 length equals 13 residues. CDR1 and CDR2 from the germline V gene are SGHTA and FQGNSA. The CDR3 loop reads CASSWTGLYEQYF. The CDR3 nucleotides read TGTGCCAGCAGCTGGACGGGCCTCTACGAGCAGTACTTC.

This clonotype was detected a few times. This chain connects TRBV12-3 or TRBV12-4 to TRBJ1-5; D ambiguous. The CDR3 runs to 17 residues. The V and J ends lost 6 bases and 4 bases respectively, with 22 bases between them. The DNA of the CDR3 is TGTGCCAGCAGGGACCTGGGAGGGAGAGAGAGGAATCAGCCCCAGCATTTT. It codes for CASRDLGGRERNQPQHF.

V gene TRBV12-3 or TRBV12-4 combines with J gene TRBJ1-1, with D tentatively TRBD1 (5 bases). The ends were cut back, 6 bases at V and 1 base at J, with 15 bases in the middle. The CDR3 runs to 15 residues. Here the CDR3 reads CASRLTQRGNTEAFF. In nucleotides, the CDR3 is TGTGCCAGCAGACTTACGCAGAGGGGGAACACTGAAGCTTTCTTT.

This clonotype has only a few counts. The chain recombines TRBV20-1 with TRBJ1-5; no clear D gene. Trimming took off 4 bases at V and 2 bases at J, with 18 bases between the two ends. CDR1 DFQATT and CDR2 SNEGSKA come from the germline V gene (reference sequence). This CDR3 has 16 residues. This CDR3 reads CSAIRTARSGNQPQHF. DNA of the CDR3: TGCAGTGCTATAAGAACAGCAAGGTCGGGCAATCAGCCCCAGCATTTT.

Many counts were recorded for this clonotype. The chain employs TRBV6-5 and TRBJ2-5, with 13 bases that match TRBD2. CDR1 and CDR2 from the germline V gene are MNHEY and SVGAGI. CDR3 length: 16 amino acids. Losses at the gene ends were 5 bases for V and 3 bases for J; bases not matched to a gene: 6. The chain's CDR3 is CASSLGLAGDKETQYF. The CDR3 region has the DNA TGTGCCAGCAGTCTTGGACTAGCGGGGGACAAAGAGACCCAGTACTTC.

The V call is TRBV6-5, the J call TRBJ2-2; D gene ambiguous. Germline V gene lookup returns CDR1 MNHEY and CDR2 SVGAGI. V was shortened by 4 bases and J by 5 bases, with 8 bases between the two germline ends. The CDR3 spans 13 residues. The CDR3 here is CASSSGETGELFF. The CDR3 DNA sequence: TGTGCCAGCAGTTCTGGGGAAACCGGGGAGCTGTTTTTT.

As DNA, the CDR3 is TGTGCCAGCAGCTTTCGGACTAGCGGGGGGGCTAAGCAGTACTTC. This codes for CASSFRTSGGAKQYF. The chain carries TRBV13 and TRBJ2-7, with 15 bases identical to TRBD2. The CDR3 consists of 15 residues. CDR1 is PRHDT, CDR2 FYEKMQ, per germline (reference sequence). V was clipped by 3 bases and J by 8 bases; unmatched bases: 5.

There are many counts of this clonotype. This sequence joins TRBV7-8 and TRBJ2-5, with 11 bases identical to TRBD2. Germline CDR1 is SGHVS and CDR2 is FQNEAQ. Trimming took 5 bases from V and 5 from J; bases not matched to a gene: 13. CDR3 length: 17 amino acids. In nucleotides, the CDR3 is TGTGCCAGCAGCACATTACTAGCGGGAGAAGAGCGGGAGACCCAGTACTTC. Its translation: CASSTLLAGEERETQYF.

The chain recombines TRBV5-1 with TRBJ2-7; no reliable D call. The CDR3 is 15 residues long. Germline CDR1 is SGHRS and CDR2 is YFSETQ. The V end was cut by 6 bases, the J end by 1 base, with 17 bases between. CDR3 region: CASKPIFQASYEQYF. The CDR3 DNA follows: TGCGCCAGCAAACCGATATTCCAGGCGTCCTACGAGCAGTACTTC.